Here is one T cell receptor (beta chain) with its context. What it recognizes is unknown. This sample stems from a study of T-cell reconstitution after alpha-beta-depleted transplantation in children. Findings of the study overall: Surviving recipient T cells and intrathymic progenitors accounted for some patients' high TCRbeta diversity at day 60. Newly produced T cells mostly provided counts and TCRbeta diversity after one year, as hyperexpanded clones declined.

Unique molecular identifiers were built into the TCRbeta library. TCRdb independently ran MiXCR on the PCR reads; one entry per CDR3 protein. The table lists 800,000 to 1,000,000 distinct CDR3 sequences, less than 30% of them singletons. The V gene lost 4 bases and the J gene lost 2 bases, with 10 bases spanning the gap. In germline, CDR1 is SNHLY, CDR2 FYNNEI. CDR3 length equals 14 residues. Sequenced here: PBMCs, mostly from graft donor cells, sampled 360 days after TCRalphabeta/CD19-depleted stem cell transplant. The genes are TRBV2 and TRBJ2-3; TRBD1 or TRBD2 may be the D gene (5 bases each). The clonotype originates from a boy in the first two years of life who had a stem cell transplant for SCID, so the T cells may come from the graft donor. The CDR3 nucleotides read TGTGCCAGCAGTGCGGGACGGCCCACAGATACGCAGTATTTT. It translates to CASSAGRPTDTQYF.